The 8 T cell receptor beta chains below all came from one sample that was sequenced in a study of OX40 agonist ivuxolimab in advanced cancers. Only in-frame clones appear in the TCRdb table, and some are missing; sequencing was by immunoSEQ multiplex PCR. This sample has over 100,000 clones; 80% to 90% occur once, and the top ten carry more than 0.45%. The specimen comprised CD4+ or CD8+ T cells sorted from blood, sampled in a trial of the OX40 agonist ivuxolimab. These receptors were collected from an adult with an advanced solid tumor such as melanoma, head and neck, liver or kidney cancer.

The chain combines TRBV10-3 with TRBJ2-3; TRBD2 agrees at 8 bases. Germline V gene data show CDR1 as ENHRY and CDR2 as SYGVKD. V trimming: 0 bases; J trimming: 5 bases; junction bases outside the gene matches: 10. The CDR3 has 17 amino acids. This CDR3 is CAISESPPGLAGDTQYF. The CDR3 region has the DNA TGTGCCATCAGTGAGTCCCCACCAGGACTAGCAGGAGATACGCAGTATTTT.

The chain is built from TRBV25-1 and TRBJ1-2; no clear D gene. Germline V gene sequence: CDR1 MGHDK, CDR2 SYGVNS. V lost 2 bases and J lost 0, with 4 bases in between. The CDR3 spans 13 residues. DNA of the CDR3: TGTGCCAGCAGTGAAACGGCTAACTATGGCTACACCTTC. Translated, it gives CASSETANYGYTF.

The rearrangement joins TRBV7-9 to TRBJ2-3, with a tentative D call TRBD2 (6 bases). Germline CDR1 and CDR2: SEHNR and FQNEAQ (reference sequence). With 5 bases removed from V and 1 base from J, the gap between germline ends came to 13 bases. The length of the CDR3 is 15 residues. The CDR3 DNA follows: TGTGCCAGCAGCCCACCGGGACTCCGCACAGATACGCAGTATTTT. Amino acids: CASSPPGLRTDTQYF. Looking up the rest from reference TRBV7-9 and TRBJ2-3 gives the full variable domain: DTGVSQNPRHKITKRGQNVTFRCDPISEHNRLYWYRQTLGQGPEFLTYFQNEAQLEKSRLLSDRFSAERPKGSFSTLEIQRTEQGDSAMYLCASSPPGLRTDTQYFGPGTRLTVL.

The chain employs TRBV7-8 and TRBJ1-1; the match to TRBD1 covers 7 bases. The CDR3 is 13 amino acids. Looked up from germline, CDR1 is SGHVS and CDR2 is FQNEAQ. V lost 1 base to trimming and J lost 6 bases; unmatched junction nucleotides: 2. The CDR3 loop reads CASSLGQGAEAFF. The DNA of the CDR3 is TGTGCCAGCAGCTTAGGACAGGGCGCTGAAGCTTTCTTT.

This chain joins TRBV30 and TRBJ1-1, with no clear D. CDR1 GTSNPN and CDR2 SVGIG come from the germline V gene (reference sequence). V was pared by 5 bases and J by 4 bases, with 8 bases between. The CDR3 runs 11 residues. The CDR3 DNA follows: TGTGCCTGGGGAATAACCACTGAAGCTTTCTTT. Amino acids: CAWGITTEAFF.

CDR3 amino acids: CASRGRDGETQYF. The CDR3 DNA follows: TGTGCCAGTCGTGGTAGGGACGGGGAGACCCAGTACTTC. The rearrangement joins TRBV11-2 to TRBJ2-5; either TRBD1 or TRBD2 may supply D (5 bases each). This CDR3 contains 13 residues. The ends were cut back, 9 bases at V and 5 bases at J, with 16 bases in the middle. Germline V gives CDR1 SGHAT, CDR2 FQNNGV. The full variable domain, its missing parts supplied by reference TRBV11-2 and TRBJ2-5, is EAGVAQSPRYKIIEKRQSVAFWCNPISGHATLYWYQQILGQGPKLLIQFQNNGVVDDSQLPKDRFSAERLKGVDSTLKIQPAKLEDSAVYLCASRGRDGETQYFGPGTRLLVL.

The chain employs TRBV11-2 and TRBJ2-3, with 12 bases fitting TRBD2. The junction had 0 bases not matched to a gene; V was cut back by 1 base and J by 4 bases. CDR1 SGHAT and CDR2 FQNNGV come from the germline V gene. The CDR3 extends over 15 amino acids. The CDR3 loop reads CASSLGLAGADTQYF. In DNA, the CDR3 is TGTGCCAGCAGCTTAGGACTAGCGGGGGCAGATACGCAGTATTTT.

J is TRBJ1-5 and V is TRBV18, with D possibly TRBD1 on 6 matching bases. The germline V and J ends were trimmed by 6 bases and 6 bases, with 24 bases remaining between them. Germline CDR1 reads KGHSH; CDR2 reads LQKENI. The CDR3 contains 17 residues. CDR3 nucleotides: TGTGCCAGCTCCCCCAGGGACGGGGGCGCGGGGTCTCAGCCCCAGCATTTT. This gives the protein CASSPRDGGAGSQPQHF.